This TCR beta chain was profiled in a study of OX40 agonist ivuxolimab in advanced cancers. Study summary: While on treatment, patients had intravenous ivuxolimab at 0.01 to 10 mg/kg every 2 weeks. Findings of the study overall: There was clonal expansion of CD4+ and CD8+ blood T cells by week 6 at 0.1 to 3.0 mg/kg. More expanded clones were found, on average, in CD8+ than in CD4+ T cells.

This clone was detected only a few times. Its antigen is undetermined. The protocol was immunoSEQ multiplex PCR, while the TCRdb copy is restricted to in-frame clones and leaves out a portion. The table records tens of thousands of clones, 80% to 90% of them present only once. V was trimmed by 3 bases and J by 9 bases, leaving 15 bases between them. The CDR3 is made up of 14 amino acids. CDR1 and CDR2 from the germline V gene are LNHDA and SQIVND (reference sequence). This sequence originates from an adult with an advanced solid tumor such as melanoma, head and neck, liver or kidney cancer. The chain links TRBV19 to TRBJ2-1, with a tentative D call TRBD1 (6 bases). The sequenced sample was CD4+ or CD8+ T cells sorted from blood, obtained in a trial of the OX40 agonist ivuxolimab. DNA for the CDR3: TGTGCCAGTAGTATTTCCCTACAGGGTGGTGAGCAGTTCTTC. Translating it yields CASSISLQGGEQFF.